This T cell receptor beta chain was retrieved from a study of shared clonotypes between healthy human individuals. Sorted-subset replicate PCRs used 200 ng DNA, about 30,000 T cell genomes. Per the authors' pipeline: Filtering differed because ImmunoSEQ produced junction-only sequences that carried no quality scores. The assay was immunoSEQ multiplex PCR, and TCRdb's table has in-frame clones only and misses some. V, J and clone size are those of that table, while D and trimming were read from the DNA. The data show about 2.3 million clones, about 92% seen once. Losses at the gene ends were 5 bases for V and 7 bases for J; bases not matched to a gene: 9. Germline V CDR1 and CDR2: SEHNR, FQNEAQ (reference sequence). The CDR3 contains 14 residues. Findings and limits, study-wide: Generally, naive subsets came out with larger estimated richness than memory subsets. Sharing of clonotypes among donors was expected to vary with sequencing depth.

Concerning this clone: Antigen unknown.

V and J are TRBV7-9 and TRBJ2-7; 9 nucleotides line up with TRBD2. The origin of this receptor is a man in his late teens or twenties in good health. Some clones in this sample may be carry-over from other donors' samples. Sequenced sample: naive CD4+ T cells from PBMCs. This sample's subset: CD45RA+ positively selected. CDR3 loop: CASSRREGVREQYF. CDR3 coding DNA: TGTGCCAGCAGCCGGCGGGAGGGAGTGCGGGAGCAGTACTTC.